This T cell receptor (beta chain) was sequenced in a study of T cell repertoires in cytomegalovirus infection. The germline V gene has CDR1 SGHVS and CDR2 FQNEAQ. The V and J ends lost 1 base and 2 bases respectively, with 27 bases between them. There are 20 residues in the CDR3. About this clonotype itself: What it recognizes is unknown.

TCRdb re-derived calls from the reads in MiXCR, one entry per CDR3 protein. Among approximately 770,000 distinct CDR3 sequences, about 29% were seen once, and the ten largest hold about an eighth. The gene calls are TRBV7-8 and TRBJ2-7; D tentatively fits TRBD1 or TRBD2 (5 bases each). The sample here was cultured CD8+ T cells from PBMCs, taken from culture after CMV antigen stimulation. This receptor was identified in a human donor in good health (CMV status not recorded). Some clones in this sample may be carry-over from other donors' samples. As DNA, the CDR3 is TGTGCCAGCAGCTTAGGCGGGCGACAGTTGGCCCAATTTTTAGCCTACGAGCAGTACTTC. Translated: CASSLGGRQLAQFLAYEQYF. Full variable domain (rest looked up from reference TRBV7-8 and TRBJ2-7): GAGVSQSPRYKVAKRGQDVALRCDPISGHVSLFWYQQALGQGPEFLTYFQNEAQLDKSGLPSDRFFAERPEGSVSTLKIQRTQQEDSAVYLCASSLGGRQLAQFLAYEQYFGPGTRLTVT.